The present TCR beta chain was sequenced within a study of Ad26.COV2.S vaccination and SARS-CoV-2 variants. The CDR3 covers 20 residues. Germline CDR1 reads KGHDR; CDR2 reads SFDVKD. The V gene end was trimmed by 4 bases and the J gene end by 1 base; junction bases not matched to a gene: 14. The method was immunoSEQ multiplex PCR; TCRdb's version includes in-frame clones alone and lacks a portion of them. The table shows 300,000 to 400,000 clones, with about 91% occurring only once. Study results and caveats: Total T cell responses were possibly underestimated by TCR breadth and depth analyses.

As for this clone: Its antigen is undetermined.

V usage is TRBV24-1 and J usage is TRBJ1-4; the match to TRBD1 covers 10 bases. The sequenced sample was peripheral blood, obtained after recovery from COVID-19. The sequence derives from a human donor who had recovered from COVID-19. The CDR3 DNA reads TGTGCCACCAGTGACCAGAGGGTCGACAGGGGGCCGGGAACTAATGAAAAACTGTTTTTT. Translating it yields CATSDQRVDRGPGTNEKLFF.